These 25 T cell receptor beta chains originate from one sample sequenced in a study of cytomegalovirus exposure and HLA in healthy donors. Vbeta (60) and Jbeta (13) primers were used in the PCR. Here immunoSEQ multiplex PCR was the method, and the copy in TCRdb shows in-frame clones only, minus some. The sample carries 100,000 to 150,000 clones, 77% recorded once. The sequenced material came from PBMCs. These receptors were obtained from a woman in her forties in good health and CMV-seropositive.

The chain links TRBV30 to TRBJ2-1, with 7 positions matching TRBD2. Germline V gives CDR1 GTSNPN, CDR2 SVGIG (reference sequence). CDR3 length: 13 residues. Losses at the gene ends were 3 bases for V and 12 bases for J; bases not matched to a gene: 11. Written as DNA, the CDR3 is TGTGCCTGGAGCGGCGGGAGCTCCCTGGTGCAGTTCTTC. Translation gives CAWSGGSSLVQFF.

V usage is TRBV28 and J usage is TRBJ1-4; no reliable D call. This CDR3 is 16 amino acids long. V shed 5 bases and J shed 3 bases, with 16 bases lying between them. Germline V gives CDR1 MDHEN, CDR2 SYDVKM. CDR3 DNA sequence: TGTGCCAGCAGTATCCCTGTGGGGAGTTCTAATGAAAAACTGTTTTTT. Translated: CASSIPVGSSNEKLFF.

The V and J genes are TRBV27 and TRBJ2-1; D unresolved. The CDR3 runs 15 residues. Germline CDR1 reads MNHEY; CDR2 reads SMNVEV (reference sequence). V lost 3 bases to trimming and J lost 0 bases, with 9 bases between them. In nucleotides, the CDR3 is TGTGCCAGCAGTTTTGCGATGAGCTCCTACAATGAGCAGTTCTTC. Its translation: CASSFAMSSYNEQFF.

The rearrangement joins TRBV9 to TRBJ2-2, with TRBD2 as a possible D gene (6 bases). Germline CDR1 SGDLS, CDR2 YYNGEE. The V end lost 1 base, the J end lost 7 bases, and 11 bases lay between the germline ends. This CDR3 has 14 residues. The CDR3 reads CASSVLSGGGELFF. CDR3 DNA sequence: TGTGCCAGCAGCGTATTATCCGGGGGCGGGGAGCTGTTTTTT.

The chain employs TRBV19 and TRBJ1-2; D may be TRBD1 (6 bases). V lost 8 bases and J lost 2, with 21 bases in between. The CDR3 spans 16 residues. Germline assignment: CDR1 LNHDA and CDR2 SQIVND (reference sequence). As DNA, the CDR3 is TGTGCCAGTTCACCTTGGGGGGGGCGGAAGAACTATGGCTACACCTTC. Protein: CASSPWGGRKNYGYTF.

The rearrangement joins TRBV11-1 to TRBJ2-7, with a weak D call TRBD1 (5 bases). The germline V gene encodes CDR1 SGHAT and CDR2 FQDESV (reference sequence). This CDR3 is built from 16 residues. Trimming left V 5 bases short and J 4 bases short, with 21 bases between. CDR3 DNA: TGTGCCAGCAGCGCCGACAGCTTTAGGAGTCGTTACGAGCAGTACTTC. It specifies CASSADSFRSRYEQYF.

The chain carries TRBV5-1 and TRBJ2-2; D may be TRBD1 (6 bases). Per the germline V gene, CDR1 is SGHRS and CDR2 is YFSETQ. Trimming left V 4 bases short and J 1 base short, with 17 bases between. This CDR3 has 17 residues. The CDR3 here is CASSPEQGAGNTGELFF. DNA for the CDR3: TGCGCCAGCAGCCCCGAACAGGGCGCCGGGAACACCGGGGAGCTGTTTTTT.

This sequence joins TRBV2 and TRBJ2-1; 9 bases are shared with TRBD2. This CDR3 has 16 amino acids. Germline CDR1 and CDR2: SNHLY and FYNNEI. V gave up 6 bases and J gave up 0 bases; unmatched junction bases: 6. This chain's CDR3 is CASRRTSASSYNEQFF. The CDR3 DNA is TGTGCCAGCAGGAGGACTAGCGCGAGCTCCTACAATGAGCAGTTCTTC.

The V and J genes are TRBV11-2 and TRBJ1-2; possibly TRBD1 for D (6 bases). Germline V gene data show CDR1 as SGHAT and CDR2 as FQNNGV. Trimming stripped 4 bases from V and 1 base from J, with 16 bases between. There are 16 residues in the CDR3. The CDR3 DNA reads as TGTGCCAGCAGCTCACCTCGGGGGGCCTTTAACTATGGCTACACCTTC. This sequence encodes CASSSPRGAFNYGYTF. The full variable domain, completed using reference TRBV11-2 and TRBJ1-2, is EAGVAQSPRYKIIEKRQSVAFWCNPISGHATLYWYQQILGQGPKLLIQFQNNGVVDDSQLPKDRFSAERLKGVDSTLKIQPAKLEDSAVYLCASSSPRGAFNYGYTFGSGTRLTVV.

The CDR3 DNA follows: TGTGCCAGCACTTCCCCCGGGACATCCCGGCACGAGCAGTACTTC. Protein sequence: CASTSPGTSRHEQYF. The rearrangement links TRBV2 to TRBJ2-7; possible D gene TRBD1, 6 bases. CDR1 and CDR2 from the germline V gene are SNHLY and FYNNEI. The CDR3 consists of 15 residues. Trimming removed 7 bases at V and 5 bases at J, with 21 bases between.

The chain carries TRBV10-3 and TRBJ2-3; possible D gene TRBD1, 6 bases. The CDR3 extends over 13 amino acids. Trimming shortened V by 6 bases and J by 2 bases, and 9 bases separated the two germline ends. CDR1 is ENHRY and CDR2 is SYGVKD in the germline V gene. The CDR3 loop reads CAISRGLTDTQYF. The CDR3 DNA reads as TGTGCCATCAGCAGGGGCCTCACAGATACGCAGTATTTT.

This clone showed up just a few times. The chain is built from TRBV9 and TRBJ2-5; a weak D match, TRBD2 (6 bases). Germline loops: CDR1 SGDLS, CDR2 YYNGEE. The V end lost 6 bases, the J end lost 5 bases, and 14 bases lay between the germline ends. The CDR3 extends over 13 amino acids. CDR3 DNA: TGTGCCAGCACCGACCCCCGGGGGGAGACCCAGTACTTC. This gives the protein CASTDPRGETQYF.

The chain employs TRBV9 and TRBJ2-2; a weak D match, TRBD2 (6 bases). The CDR3 length is 15 residues. V was shortened by 1 base and J by 6 bases, with 13 bases between the two germline ends. CDR1 is SGDLS, CDR2 YYNGEE, per germline. CDR3 region: CASSVNLGGSGELFF. The CDR3, as DNA: TGTGCCAGCAGCGTAAACTTGGGAGGATCCGGGGAGCTGTTTTTT.

This clone came up a few times. J is TRBJ1-5 and V is TRBV28; D uncertain. The V and J ends lost 4 bases and 4 bases respectively, with 17 bases between them. Germline V lookup: CDR1 MDHEN, CDR2 SYDVKM. This CDR3 contains 16 residues. Here the CDR3 DNA reads TGTGCCAGCAGTTCCTTGGAGGTGGGAAAAAATCAGCCCCAGCATTTT. This codes for CASSSLEVGKNQPQHF. The full variable domain, its missing parts supplied by reference TRBV28 and TRBJ1-5, is DVKVTQSSRYLVKRTGEKVFLECVQDMDHENMFWYRQDPGLGLRLIYFSYDVKMKEKGDIPEGYSVSREKKERFSLILESASTNQTSMYLCASSSLEVGKNQPQHFGDGTRLSIL.

This sequence joins TRBV19 and TRBJ2-5; 11 bases are a match to TRBD2. From germline, CDR1 is LNHDA and CDR2 SQIVND (reference sequence). The V gene end was trimmed by 5 bases and the J gene end by 7 bases; junction bases not matched to a gene: 3. This CDR3 region has 13 residues. The CDR3 DNA reads TGTGCCAGTAGTGCCGGGACTAGCGGGACCCAGTACTTC. Its protein is CASSAGTSGTQYF.

The chain combines TRBV28 with TRBJ2-3; weak D call: TRBD2 (5 bases). Germline-derived CDR1 and CDR2 are MDHEN and SYDVKM. The V and J ends lost 2 bases and 3 bases respectively, with 6 bases between them. The length of the CDR3 is 13 residues. DNA for the CDR3: TGTGCCAGCAGTTTAGGCGGGACAGATACGCAGTATTTT. Encoded protein: CASSLGGTDTQYF.

The table lists this clone with a count of one. V gene TRBV7-9 combines with J gene TRBJ2-6, with D unclear. The CDR3 is 14 amino acids. Germline CDR1 SEHNR, CDR2 FQNEAQ (reference sequence). Trimming stripped 5 bases from V and 4 bases from J, with 9 bases between. The CDR3 DNA follows: TGTGCCAGCAGCCTCCCCCCGGGGGCCAACGTCCTGACTTTC. Translation: CASSLPPGANVLTF.

V is TRBV5-1 and J is TRBJ1-1; no definite D call. The CDR3 runs to 14 residues. Germline lookup yields CDR1 SGHRS and CDR2 YFSETQ. Trimming shortened V by 3 bases and J by 0 bases, and 9 bases separated the two germline ends. CDR3 in DNA: TGCGCCAGCAGCTCGGGAGACCTGAACACTGAAGCTTTCTTT. This translates into CASSSGDLNTEAFF.

This chain joins TRBV2 and TRBJ2-1; 7 bases map to TRBD2. V was clipped by 3 bases and J by 4 bases; unmatched bases: 6. This CDR3 region has 15 residues. The germline V gene has CDR1 SNHLY and CDR2 FYNNEI. The CDR3 protein is CASSEQAGPYNEQFF. Here the CDR3 DNA reads TGTGCCAGCAGTGAGCAAGCGGGACCGTACAATGAGCAGTTCTTC.

In its sample, this clone was seen once. The CDR3 region is CSFDWGDYEQFF. DNA for the CDR3: TGCAGCTTCGACTGGGGGGACTATGAGCAGTTCTTC. The chain couples TRBV29-1 to TRBJ2-1; D possibly corresponds to TRBD2 (6 bases). The germline gives CDR1 SQVTM, CDR2 ANQGSEA. The CDR3 length is 12 residues. The V and J ends lost 8 bases and 8 bases respectively, with 16 bases between them.

The chain has TRBV19 and TRBJ1-5, with D hard to call. Germline CDR1 LNHDA, CDR2 SQIVND (reference sequence). This CDR3 has 13 residues. V lost 4 bases and J 4 bases, leaving 8 bases between the germline ends. DNA for the CDR3: TGTGCCAGTAGTACACAGAAAAATCAGCCCCAGCATTTT. Translation: CASSTQKNQPQHF.

V gene TRBV21-1 combines with J gene TRBJ1-1. TRBV21-1 is an annotated pseudogene. The CDR3 length is 11 residues. CDR3 sequence (DNA): TGTGCCAGCAGTGGCGGCACCATGGCTTTCTTT. This sequence encodes CASSGGTMAFF.

The rearrangement links TRBV9 to TRBJ2-1; D might be TRBD2 (8 bases). Trimming took off 4 bases at V and 8 bases at J, with 25 bases between the two ends. Per the germline V gene, CDR1 is SGDLS and CDR2 is YYNGEE. The CDR3 loop spans 17 amino acids. The CDR3 reads CASSLEGAPRGGDEQFF. The CDR3 DNA sequence: TGTGCCAGCAGCCTCGAGGGGGCGCCCCGGGGGGGGGATGAGCAGTTCTTC. The full variable domain, with the rest looked up from reference TRBV9 and TRBJ2-1, is DSGVTQTPKHLITATGQRVTLRCSPRSGDLSVYWYQQSLDQGLQFLIQYYNGEERAKGNILERFSAQQFPDLHSELNLSSLELGDSALYFCASSLEGAPRGGDEQFFGPGTRLTVL.

The V and J genes are TRBV6-5 and TRBJ2-1; a possible D gene is TRBD1 (5 bases). Germline V gives CDR1 MNHEY, CDR2 SVGAGI. The germline V and J ends were trimmed by 5 bases and 6 bases, with 17 bases remaining between them. The CDR3 has 15 amino acids. The CDR3, as DNA: TGTGCCAGCAGTACGGACGGAATAAGGGGCAATGAGCAGTTCTTC. Its protein is CASSTDGIRGNEQFF.

The chain combines TRBV5-1 with TRBJ2-2, with 8 bases matching TRBD1. This CDR3 contains 15 residues. Germline V gives CDR1 SGHRS, CDR2 YFSETQ. Unmatched junction bases numbered 1, after V lost 0 bases and J lost 3 bases. CDR3 region: CASSLVGQDTGELFF. The CDR3, as DNA: TGCGCCAGCAGCTTGGTGGGACAGGACACCGGGGAGCTGTTTTTT.